One sample yielded the 19 T cell receptor beta chains listed below, sequenced in a study of chemoradiotherapy in HPV16-positive cancers. Generated by immunoSEQ multiplex PCR, the TCRdb table keeps only in-frame clones and is missing some. The data contain approximately 9,000 clones, 80% to 85% of them singletons. The material was blood, obtained from a patient who underwent chemoradiotherapy. Receptor source: a human donor with HPV-associated anogenital cancer.

CDR3 DNA sequence: TGTGCCAGCAGCTCAAAGCCCCGGGCCGGGGCCAACGTCCTGACTTTC. This gives the protein CASSSKPRAGANVLTF. The chain couples TRBV7-2 to TRBJ2-6; unclear D gene. Germline CDR1 SGHTA, CDR2 FQGNSA. Trimming removed 4 bases from V and 4 bases from J, with 14 bases in between. CDR3 length: 16 amino acids.

The chain uses TRBV7-8 and TRBJ2-1; 10 bases agree with TRBD1. Looked up from germline, CDR1 is SGHVS and CDR2 is FQNEAQ. The CDR3 contains 16 residues. The J segment lost 7 bases and the V segment lost 6 bases, leaving 12 bases of the junction unmatched. The CDR3 DNA reads as TGTGCCAGCAGTCCAAAGGACAGGGGGTTTAGGAATGAGCAGTTCTTC. Its translation: CASSPKDRGFRNEQFF.

This chain links TRBV4-3 with TRBJ1-5, with TRBD1 identical over 7 bases. The germline V gene has CDR1 LGHNA and CDR2 YSLEER. The J segment lost 10 bases and the V segment lost 1 base, leaving 7 bases of the junction unmatched. The CDR3 has 14 residues. Here the CDR3 reads CASSQVEGAGPQHF. CDR3 DNA sequence: TGCGCCAGCAGCCAAGTAGAGGGGGCAGGACCCCAGCATTTT.

The chain employs TRBV19 and TRBJ1-6, with TRBD1 as a possible D gene (6 bases). This CDR3 is 15 amino acids long. Germline V gene data show CDR1 as LNHDA and CDR2 as SQIVND (reference sequence). V shed 5 bases and J shed 4 bases, with 12 bases lying between them. The CDR3 loop reads CASSPRGQYNSPLHF. In DNA, the CDR3 is TGTGCCAGTAGTCCTCGGGGACAATATAATTCACCCCTCCACTTT.

The chain combines TRBV4-3 with TRBJ2-7; D unclear. The length of the CDR3 is 13 residues. V lost 0 bases to trimming and J lost 6 bases, with 9 bases between them. Germline assignment: CDR1 LGHNA and CDR2 YSLEER. CDR3 nucleotides: TGCGCCAGCAGCCAAGATGTGGGGTTCGAGCAGTACTTC. It is translated as CASSQDVGFEQYF.

This chain joins TRBV5-1 and TRBJ1-4; D is perhaps TRBD1 (5 bases). Germline lookup yields CDR1 SGHRS and CDR2 YFSETQ. The CDR3 has 15 amino acids. Trimming stripped 4 bases from V and 6 bases from J, with 16 bases between. The CDR3: CASSPRQNNDEKLFF. The CDR3 bases are TGCGCCAGCAGCCCTAGACAGAACAACGATGAAAAACTGTTTTTT.

The chain carries TRBV5-1 and TRBJ2-3; TRBD1 agrees at 9 bases. This CDR3 has 15 residues. Germline V lookup: CDR1 SGHRS, CDR2 YFSETQ. V gave up 4 bases and J gave up 3 bases; unmatched junction bases: 6. CDR3 region: CASSPGTGWTDTQYF. In DNA, the CDR3 is TGCGCCAGCAGCCCCGGGACAGGGTGGACAGATACGCAGTATTTT.

The chain joins TRBV15 to TRBJ2-2, with D possibly matching TRBD1 (6 bases). Trimming cost V 5 bases and J 5 bases, with 21 bases left between them. Germline CDR1 is LNHNV and CDR2 is YYDKDF (reference sequence). There are 17 residues in the CDR3. CDR3 DNA sequence: TGTGCCACCAGCTCCGGGACAAATGACCCCAGAACCGGGGAGCTGTTTTTT. Amino acids: CATSSGTNDPRTGELFF.

V is TRBV25-1 and J is TRBJ2-4; D call uncertain. The germline gives CDR1 MGHDK, CDR2 SYGVNS. CDR3 size: 12 residues. The ends were cut back, 1 base at V and 7 bases at J, with 5 bases in the middle. Here the CDR3 DNA reads TGTGCCAGCAGTGAATTAGAGAACATTCAGTACTTC. Its protein is CASSELENIQYF.

This clone was counted a single time. V and J are TRBV5-6 and TRBJ2-5; 12 bases fit TRBD2. The germline gives CDR1 SGHDT, CDR2 YYEEEE. With V trimmed by 3 bases and J by 5 bases, 2 bases remained unmatched. This CDR3 contains 14 residues. The CDR3 region has the DNA TGTGCCAGCAGCTCTAGCGGGGGGGACGAGACCCAGTACTTC. Its protein is CASSSSGGDETQYF.

The chain carries TRBV2 and TRBJ2-7, with D unclear. CDR3 size: 11 residues. V was shortened by 8 bases and J by 5 bases, with 10 bases between the two germline ends. CDR1 SNHLY and CDR2 FYNNEI come from the germline V gene. CDR3 coding DNA: TGTGCCAGCTCACCTAGGAACGAGCAGTACTTC. Amino acid sequence: CASSPRNEQYF.

The V call is TRBV7-9, the J call TRBJ1-6; D remains ambiguous. The CDR3 has 13 amino acids. Germline loops: CDR1 SEHNR, CDR2 FQNEAQ (reference sequence). Trimming pared 3 bases from V and 7 bases from J, leaving 7 bases between. The CDR3: CASSFSKNSPLHF. The CDR3 bases are TGTGCCAGCAGCTTTAGTAAAAATTCACCCCTCCACTTT.

The chain has TRBV6-5 and TRBJ2-5; D remains ambiguous. Germline V CDR1 and CDR2: MNHEY, SVGAGI. This CDR3 is 15 amino acids long. Trimming took off 0 bases at V and 5 bases at J, with 13 bases between the two ends. The CDR3 loop is CASSYSMAHGETQYF. The CDR3 DNA reads as TGTGCCAGCAGTTACTCGATGGCTCATGGGGAGACCCAGTACTTC.

CDR3 DNA: TGTGCCAGCAGTGAATATTCACCCAAGGCAGCCACCTATGGCTACACCTTC. The encoded protein is CASSEYSPKAATYGYTF. The chain recombines TRBV25-1 with TRBJ1-2; D is unresolved. The germline CDR1 and CDR2 sequences are MGHDK and SYGVNS. CDR3 length: 17 amino acids. Trimming pared 0 bases from V and 4 bases from J, leaving 18 bases between.

Of note for this clone: A read error may account for a junction end that differs from germline. The chain carries TRBV30 and TRBJ2-4; no clear D. The germline V gene encodes CDR1 GTSNPN and CDR2 SVGIG (reference sequence). The CDR3 runs to 14 residues. The CDR3 coding sequence is TGTGCCTGGACTTCACGGGCCCCGTTTTTGCCCCGGGACTTC. This codes for CAWTSRAPFLPRDF.

This chain connects TRBV7-6 to TRBJ2-6; D perhaps matches TRBD1 (6 bases). V was shortened by 5 bases and J by 1 base, with 12 bases between the two germline ends. Germline V CDR1 and CDR2: SGHVS, FNYEAQ. The length of the CDR3 is 16 residues. The CDR3 region is CASSTLRGSGANVLTF. Here the CDR3 DNA reads TGTGCCAGCAGCACCCTTAGGGGGTCTGGGGCCAACGTCCTGACTTTC.

This rearrangement joins TRBV19 to TRBJ1-1; D is undetermined. Germline lookup yields CDR1 LNHDA and CDR2 SQIVND (reference sequence). The length of the CDR3 is 15 residues. The germline V and J ends were trimmed by 1 base and 2 bases, with 11 bases remaining between them. CDR3 sequence: CASSIGGQTNTEAFF. The CDR3 nucleotides read TGTGCCAGTAGTATAGGTGGGCAAACTAACACTGAAGCTTTCTTT. Full variable domain (outside the CDR3, taken from reference TRBV19 and TRBJ1-1): DGGITQSPKYLFRKEGQNVTLSCEQNLNHDAMYWYRQDPGQGLRLIYYSQIVNDFQKGDIAEGYSVSREKKESFPLTVTSAQKNPTAFYLCASSIGGQTNTEAFFGQGTRLTVV.

The V and J genes are TRBV10-1 and TRBJ2-7; no firm D call. V dropped 0 bases and J dropped 5 bases, with 5 bases sitting between them. Germline loops: CDR1 WNHNN, CDR2 SYGVQD (reference sequence). The length of the CDR3 is 12 residues. This chain's CDR3 is CASSESSNEQYF. CDR3 bases: TGCGCCAGCAGTGAGTCGAGCAACGAGCAGTACTTC.

The gene calls are TRBV29-1 and TRBJ1-3; tentatively, D is TRBD1 (5 bases). This CDR3 comprises 15 residues. Germline values: CDR1 SQVTM, CDR2 ANQGSEA. Trimming removed 3 bases from V and 2 bases from J, with 14 bases in between. In DNA, the CDR3 is TGCAGCGTTGAGTTCGCGCAGGGCGCTGGAAACACCATATATTTT. Its translation is CSVEFAQGAGNTIYF.